The 28 T cell receptor beta chains below come from one sample, sequenced in a study of human T cells and chemical hapten exposure. TCRdb recomputed calls from the RACE reads with MiXCR, one row per CDR3 protein. The sample includes almost 40,000 distinct CDR3 sequences, approximately 7.6% seen only once; the top ten take roughly 1.3%. Time point specified: pre-sensitization, week 0. The treatment: therapeutic diphenylcyclopropenone sensitization with weekly scalp DPC. The sample was whole blood, taken in connection with sensitization to the hapten diphenylcyclopropenone (DPC). The receptors shown here come from a woman aged 45 to 65 with alopecia areata. Some clones in this sample may be carry-over from other donors' samples.

In its sample, this clonotype was seen a few times. The chain couples TRBV7-9 to TRBJ2-5; no clear D gene. Germline V gene lookup returns CDR1 SEHNR and CDR2 FQNEAQ (reference sequence). The CDR3 runs 14 residues. Trimming left V 0 bases short and J 4 bases short, with 9 bases between. The CDR3 is CASSLASSAETQYF. The DNA of the CDR3 is TGTGCCAGCAGCTTAGCGAGTAGTGCAGAGACCCAGTACTTC.

CDR3 amino acids: CSARDFTSGRNEQFF. For the CDR3, the DNA is TGCAGTGCTAGAGATTTTACTAGCGGGAGGAATGAGCAGTTCTTC. The chain employs TRBV20-1 and TRBJ2-1, with 12 bases matching TRBD2. The trim removed 0 bases at V and 7 bases at J, leaving 4 bases unmatched. The germline gives CDR1 DFQATT, CDR2 SNEGSKA (reference sequence). The CDR3 is made up of 15 amino acids.

This clonotype was observed at least ten times. The chain couples TRBV6-6 to TRBJ1-1; D is uncertain. The germline V and J ends were trimmed by 2 bases and 1 base, with 5 bases remaining between them. The CDR3 totals 13 residues. Germline V gene lookup returns CDR1 MNHNY and CDR2 SVGAGI (reference sequence). The CDR3 DNA follows: TGTGCCAGCAGTTACCCGGGGAACACTGAAGCTTTCTTT. This sequence encodes CASSYPGNTEAFF.

In the case of this clonotype: A single base separates this from a much larger clone, so it may be a read error. The chain is built from TRBV6-2 or TRBV6-3 and TRBJ2-3; 9 positions match TRBD2. The CDR3 is 14 amino acids. The germline CDR1 and CDR2 sequences are MNHEY and SVGEGT. The trim removed 5 bases at V and 5 bases at J, leaving 5 bases unmatched. For the CDR3, the DNA is TGTGCCAGCAGTGCGGGAGGGCCGGAAGATACGCAGTATTTT. This sequence encodes CASSAGGPEDTQYF.

J is TRBJ2-3 and V is TRBV9, with a tentative D call TRBD2 (6 bases). The CDR3 runs 15 residues. The ends were cut back, 4 bases at V and 0 bases at J, with 12 bases in the middle. The germline CDR1 and CDR2 sequences are SGDLS and YYNGEE. The CDR3 DNA reads TGTGCCAGCAGCACGAGTGGAGGGAGCACAGATACGCAGTATTTT. It translates to CASSTSGGSTDTQYF.

There are many counts of this clonotype. This chain connects TRBV11-2 to TRBJ2-1; 11 nucleotides line up with TRBD2. The junction had 5 bases not matched to a gene; V was cut back by 4 bases and J by 0 bases. Looked up from germline, CDR1 is SGHAT and CDR2 is FQNNGV. This CDR3 has 17 residues. The CDR3 nucleotides are TGTGCCAGCAGCTCAGGACTAGCGGGTAGCTCCTACAATGAGCAGTTCTTC. Amino acid sequence: CASSSGLAGSSYNEQFF.

The chain has TRBV9 and TRBJ2-5; 10 nucleotides align to TRBD2. V dropped 0 bases and J dropped 7; count of bases not matched to a gene: 12. This CDR3 has 17 residues. Per the germline V gene, CDR1 is SGDLS and CDR2 is YYNGEE. The CDR3 sequence is CASSVGASGSSRGTQYF. The CDR3 DNA reads TGTGCCAGCAGCGTAGGGGCTAGCGGGAGTTCAAGGGGGACCCAGTACTTC.

Concerning this clonotype itself: One junction end does not reproduce the germline sequence, and a read error may be involved. This sequence joins TRBV6-1 and TRBJ2-7; no definite D call. CDR1 is MNHNS, CDR2 SASEGT, per germline. CDR3 length equals 12 residues. CDR3 DNA sequence: TGTGCCAGCAGTCCCTTTTCCTACGAGCGGTACTTC. Amino acids: CASSPFSYERYF.

The sample holds many counts of this clonotype. This chain joins TRBV20-1 and TRBJ2-3, with TRBD2 matching 7 bases. The CDR3 runs 16 residues. CDR1 and CDR2 (germline): DFQATT, SNEGSKA (reference sequence). V was clipped by 6 bases and J by 0 bases; unmatched bases: 12. The CDR3 protein is CSAYSSGSPSTDTQYF. The CDR3, as DNA: TGCAGTGCATACTCTAGCGGAAGTCCTAGCACAGATACGCAGTATTTT.

This clonotype came up many times. The genes are TRBV11-2 and TRBJ2-5; the match to TRBD1 covers 7 bases. The ends lost 4 bases at V and 1 base at J; junction bases unmatched: 6. This CDR3 contains 15 residues. CDR1 is SGHAT and CDR2 is FQNNGV in the germline V gene. CDR3 in amino acids: CASSSTGAGQETQYF. The DNA of the CDR3 is TGTGCCAGCAGCTCCACAGGGGCGGGCCAAGAGACCCAGTACTTC.

Ten or more counts support this clonotype. The chain is built from TRBV9 and TRBJ2-1; 13 bases fit TRBD2. The germline gives CDR1 SGDLS, CDR2 YYNGEE. This CDR3 spans 18 amino acids. V was pared by 5 bases and J by 2 bases, with 10 bases of the junction left unmatched. CDR3 protein: CASRSTGLAGVAYNEQFF. The CDR3 bases are TGTGCCAGCAGATCGACCGGACTAGCGGGAGTGGCCTACAATGAGCAGTTCTTC.

The rearrangement uses TRBV10-3 and TRBJ2-1; the D is unclear. Trimming took 7 bases from V and 0 from J, leaving 13 bases between them. CDR3 length equals 15 residues. Germline lookup yields CDR1 ENHRY and CDR2 SYGVKD. CDR3 region: CAINQAPSSYNEQFF. The CDR3 DNA reads TGTGCCATCAATCAGGCTCCTAGCTCCTACAATGAGCAGTTCTTC.

This clonotype was observed at least ten times. J is TRBJ2-7 and V is TRBV5-1, with D possibly being TRBD1 (6 bases). The length of the CDR3 is 14 residues. CDR1 and CDR2 from the germline V gene are SGHRS and YFSETQ. With 4 bases removed from V and 3 bases from J, the gap between germline ends came to 14 bases. CDR3 sequence (DNA): TGCGCCAGCAGCCCAAGGACAGCCAACTACGAGCAGTACTTC. The encoded protein is CASSPRTANYEQYF.

This clonotype was recorded many times. This sequence joins TRBV5-1 and TRBJ2-1; D remains ambiguous. The CDR3 runs to 11 residues. Germline V gene lookup returns CDR1 SGHRS and CDR2 YFSETQ. The V end lost 4 bases, the J end lost 9 bases, and 8 bases lay between the germline ends. The CDR3 region has the DNA TGCGCCAGCAGCGCGGACGGTGAGCAGTTCTTC. Protein product: CASSADGEQFF.

This clonotype occurred many times. The chain combines TRBV7-2 with TRBJ2-3; no clear D. Trimming removed 5 bases at V and 8 bases at J, with 14 bases between. The CDR3 has 13 amino acids. The germline V gene encodes CDR1 SGHTA and CDR2 FQGNSA. In DNA form, the CDR3 reads TGTGCCAGCAGCCCGACAAATTCCGGTACGCAGTATTTT. The encoded protein is CASSPTNSGTQYF. The full variable domain, completed using reference TRBV7-2 and TRBJ2-3, is GAGVSQSPSNKVTEKGKDVELRCDPISGHTALYWYRQSLGQGLEFLIYFQGNSAPDKSGLPSDRFSAERTGGSVSTLTIQRTQQEDSAVYLCASSPTNSGTQYFGPGTRLTVL.

The chain carries TRBV29-1 and TRBJ2-7; TRBD1 might be the D (6 bases). Trimming took 4 bases from V and 1 from J, leaving 14 bases between them. Looked up from germline, CDR1 is SQVTM and CDR2 is ANQGSEA. The CDR3 runs to 14 residues. The CDR3 protein is CSVGGTRGSYEQYF. In DNA form, the CDR3 reads TGCAGCGTTGGTGGGACGAGGGGGTCCTACGAGCAGTACTTC.

The rearrangement uses TRBV30 and TRBJ1-6; 10 bases fit TRBD1. From germline, CDR1 is GTSNPN and CDR2 SVGIG (reference sequence). This CDR3 spans 15 amino acids. Trimming at V came to 3 bases and at J to 9 bases, leaving 8 bases not matched to a gene. The CDR3 region is CAWSLGQGVASPLHF. In DNA form, the CDR3 reads TGTGCCTGGAGCCTCGGACAGGGGGTTGCTTCACCCCTCCACTTT.

This clonotype came up many times. The chain uses TRBV6-5 and TRBJ1-5, with TRBD1 as a possible D gene (6 bases). In germline, CDR1 is MNHEY, CDR2 SVGAGI. This CDR3 contains 16 residues. Deletions cut 4 bases from V and 2 bases from J, with 15 bases between. The CDR3: CASSSYREMGNQPQHF. As DNA, the CDR3 is TGTGCCAGCAGTTCCTACAGGGAAATGGGCAATCAGCCCCAGCATTTT.

At least ten counts were recorded for this clonotype. V is TRBV6-2 or TRBV6-3 and J is TRBJ1-5; 12 positions agree with TRBD1. CDR1 and CDR2 (germline): MNHEY, SVGEGT. The CDR3 consists of 17 residues. V dropped 4 bases and J dropped 7; count of bases not matched to a gene: 11. The CDR3 DNA sequence: TGTGCCAGCAGTTCCATCATCGGGACAGGGGGCCACCAGCCCCAGCATTTT. Its protein product is CASSSIIGTGGHQPQHF.

This clonotype has ten or more counts. CDR3 loop: CSARDSGQNIQYF. In DNA form, the CDR3 reads TGCAGTGCTAGAGACTCCGGACAAAACATTCAGTACTTC. V and J are TRBV20-1 and TRBJ2-4; D ambiguous. Germline CDR1 is DFQATT and CDR2 is SNEGSKA (reference sequence). The CDR3 is made up of 13 amino acids. V was trimmed by 0 bases and J by 5 bases, leaving 8 bases between them.

The V and J genes are TRBV29-1 and TRBJ2-1, with D maybe TRBD1 (5 bases). This CDR3 spans 15 amino acids. The germline V gene encodes CDR1 SQVTM and CDR2 ANQGSEA. With 3 bases removed from V and 7 bases from J, the gap between germline ends came to 19 bases. As DNA, the CDR3 is TGCAGCGTTGAGGCAGGGAAAAGCACCAGGAATGAGCAGTTCTTC. It is translated as CSVEAGKSTRNEQFF.

The chain is built from TRBV29-1 and TRBJ1-4, with a weak D call TRBD1 (5 bases). Germline lookup yields CDR1 SQVTM and CDR2 ANQGSEA. The CDR3 spans 14 residues. Deletions cut 4 bases from V and 0 bases from J, with 9 bases between. This chain's CDR3 is CSVGAGPTNEKLFF. The DNA of the CDR3 is TGCAGCGTTGGTGCGGGACCAACTAATGAAAAACTGTTTTTT.

This clonotype was seen more than once but under ten times. The chain uses TRBV29-1 and TRBJ2-7; D remains unclear. Germline CDR1 reads SQVTM; CDR2 reads ANQGSEA. V gave up 4 bases and J gave up 1 base, with 8 bases separating them. This CDR3 has 12 residues. CDR3 in amino acids: CSVVKGSYEQYF. The CDR3 bases are TGCAGCGTTGTGAAAGGGTCCTACGAGCAGTACTTC.

This clonotype appeared a few times. V and J are TRBV28 and TRBJ1-4; D is ambiguous. The CDR3 has 14 amino acids. Deletions cut 2 bases from V and 5 bases from J, with 9 bases between. The germline CDR1 and CDR2 sequences are MDHEN and SYDVKM. The CDR3 DNA is TGTGCCAGCAGTTTAGCCGTTTCCAATGAAAAACTGTTTTTT. Translating gives CASSLAVSNEKLFF.

This clonotype came up many times. J is TRBJ2-6 and V is TRBV7-3, with a possible D match to TRBD1 (6 bases). V lost 3 bases to trimming and J lost 2 bases, with 8 bases between them. Germline CDR1 reads SGHTA; CDR2 reads FQGTGA. This CDR3 spans 15 amino acids. The CDR3 region is CASSFTGTGANVLTF. CDR3 in DNA: TGTGCCAGCAGCTTCACAGGGACTGGGGCCAACGTCCTGACTTTC.

Written as DNA, the CDR3 is TGTGCCAGCAGTTCCAGGGAGAATCAGCCCCAGCATTTT. It translates to CASSSRENQPQHF. V usage is TRBV27 and J usage is TRBJ1-5, with D maybe TRBD1 (5 bases). CDR1 and CDR2 from the germline V gene are MNHEY and SMNVEV (reference sequence). The CDR3 contains 13 residues. V was clipped by 4 bases and J by 4 bases, with 8 bases between them.

This clonotype was picked up many times. V is TRBV28 and J is TRBJ2-1, with TRBD2 matching over 13 bases. Germline CDR1 MDHEN, CDR2 SYDVKM. V lost 8 bases, J lost 4 bases, and 8 bases stayed unmatched. The CDR3 is 16 amino acids. The CDR3 DNA reads TGTGCCAGCGCCCCGGCGGGACTAGCGGGGTACAATGAGCAGTTCTTC. It yields the protein CASAPAGLAGYNEQFF. The whole variable domain, remainder taken from reference TRBV28 and TRBJ2-1, is DVKVTQSSRYLVKRTGEKVFLECVQDMDHENMFWYRQDPGLGLRLIYFSYDVKMKEKGDIPEGYSVSREKKERFSLILESASTNQTSMYLCASAPAGLAGYNEQFFGPGTRLTVL.

This clonotype was seen more than once but under ten times. The chain uses TRBV6-5 and TRBJ2-7; perhaps TRBD1 as D (5 bases). Germline V CDR1 and CDR2: MNHEY, SVGAGI. This CDR3 has 14 residues. Trimming left V 5 bases short and J 3 bases short, with 14 bases between. The CDR3 DNA reads as TGTGCCAGCAGTCCCCGACAGTCGCTCTACGAGCAGTACTTC. Translation gives CASSPRQSLYEQYF.